This TCR beta chain was identified during a study of immune evolution from preneoplasia to lung adenocarcinoma. There are 16 residues in the CDR3. CDR1 and CDR2 (germline): SNHLY, FYNNEI. The V gene end was trimmed by 10 bases and the J gene end by 0 bases; junction bases not matched to a gene: 14. Clones were read by immunoSEQ multiplex PCR, and TCRdb kept only the in-frame ones, dropping some. The sample includes around 2,000 clones, 65% to 90% of them seen just once. Study conclusions and caveats: Top clone frequencies peaked in normal lung, apparently declining through invasive adenocarcinoma.

As to this clone: The antigen remains undetermined.

This receptor was obtained from a person aged 55-80 years with lung adenocarcinoma. The sample consisted of FFPE adjacent normal lung tissue. The chain links TRBV2 to TRBJ1-1; the match to TRBD1 covers 7 bases. This CDR3 reads CANFRQGLFMNTEAFF. CDR3 sequence (DNA): TGTGCCAACTTTAGACAGGGCCTTTTTATGAACACTGAAGCTTTCTTT.